The clone carrying this T cell receptor beta chain has a handful of counts. The sample originates from a study of molecular identifiers for immune sequencing clone quantification. V was clipped by 6 bases and J by 5 bases; unmatched bases: 6. The germline V gene encodes CDR1 MNHNY and CDR2 SVGAGI (reference sequence). The CDR3 extends over 13 amino acids. One entry per CDR3 protein results from TCRdb running MiXCR on the PCR reads. The repertoire holds about 330,000 distinct CDR3 sequences, with roughly 24% as singletons. Sequenced sample: naive CD8+ T cells from blood, with Jurkat cell RNA spiked in. Noted subset: FACS-sorted CD8+CD4-CCR7+CD45RA+ naive T cells. This sequence joins TRBV6-6 and TRBJ1-1, with 7 bases identical to TRBD1. This receptor was identified in a human donor in good health. Some libraries in this study had Jurkat cell RNA spiked in. CDR3 DNA: TGTGCCAGCAGCTTTAACAGGGGTACTGAAGCTTTCTTT. Protein product: CASSFNRGTEAFF.